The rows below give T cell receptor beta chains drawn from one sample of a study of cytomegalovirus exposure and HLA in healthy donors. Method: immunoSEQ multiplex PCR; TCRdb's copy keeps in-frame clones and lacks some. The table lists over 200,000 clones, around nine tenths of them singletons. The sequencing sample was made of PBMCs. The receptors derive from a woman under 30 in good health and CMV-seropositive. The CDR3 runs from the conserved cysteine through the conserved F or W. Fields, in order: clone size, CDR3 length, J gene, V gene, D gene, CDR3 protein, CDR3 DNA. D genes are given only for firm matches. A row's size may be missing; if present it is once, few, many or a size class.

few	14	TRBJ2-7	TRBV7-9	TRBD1	CASSPDRGQYEQYF	TGTGCCAGCAGCCCCGACAGGGGGCAGTACGAGCAGTACTTC
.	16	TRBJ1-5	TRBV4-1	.	CASSRGTRYSNQPQHF	TGCGCCAGCAGCCGGGGGACACGTTATAGCAATCAGCCCCAGCATTTT
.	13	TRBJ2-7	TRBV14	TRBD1	CASRATGSYEQYF	TGTGCCAGCAGGGCGACAGGGTCCTACGAGCAGTACTTC
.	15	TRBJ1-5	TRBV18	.	CASSPGIQSNQPQHF	TGTGCCAGCTCACCAGGCATACAGAGTAATCAGCCCCAGCATTTT
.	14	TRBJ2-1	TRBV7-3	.	CASSMRGGPMKQFF	TGTGCCAGCAGCATGAGGGGGGGACCAATGAAGCAGTTCTTC
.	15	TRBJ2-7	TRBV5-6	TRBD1	CASSSAGTGSHEQYF	TGTGCCAGCAGCTCAGCCGGGACAGGGTCCCACGAGCAGTACTTC
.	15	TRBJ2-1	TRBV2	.	CASSEQGSSYNEQFF	TGTGCCAGCAGTGAACAGGGGAGCTCCTACAATGAGCAGTTCTTC
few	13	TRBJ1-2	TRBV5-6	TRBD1	CASSQDRRYGYTF	TGTGCCAGCAGTCAGGACAGGCGCTATGGCTACACCTTC
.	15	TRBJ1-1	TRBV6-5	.	CASSYSRQMNTEAFF	TGTGCCAGCAGTTACTCGAGACAAATGAACACTGAAGCTTTCTTT
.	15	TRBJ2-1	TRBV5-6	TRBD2	CASSTGLAGIDEQFF	TGTGCCAGCAGCACGGGACTAGCGGGAATCGATGAGCAGTTCTTC
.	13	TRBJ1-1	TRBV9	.	CASSVDTGTEAFF	TGTGCCAGCAGCGTAGACACAGGCACTGAAGCTTTCTTT
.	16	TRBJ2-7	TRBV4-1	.	CASSQEKRGGPYEQYF	TGCGCCAGCAGCCAAGAAAAAAGGGGGGGACCCTACGAGCAGTACTTC
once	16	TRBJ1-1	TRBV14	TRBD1	CASSQGTGQVDTEAFF	TGTGCCAGCAGCCAAGGGACGGGACAGGTGGACACTGAAGCTTTCTTT
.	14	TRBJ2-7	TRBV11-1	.	CASSPAGGAYEQYF	TGTGCCAGCAGCCCTGCGGGCGGAGCCTACGAGCAGTACTTC
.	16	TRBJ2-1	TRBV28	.	CASSARQLSSYNEQFF	TGTGCCAGCAGTGCCCGACAGTTAAGCTCCTACAATGAGCAGTTCTTC
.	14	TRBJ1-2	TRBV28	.	CASAQKLPPYSYTF	TGTGCCAGCGCCCAAAAACTACCTCCCTATAGCTACACCTTC
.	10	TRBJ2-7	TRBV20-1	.	CSGEPYEQYF	TGCAGTGGTGAGCCCTACGAGCAGTACTTC
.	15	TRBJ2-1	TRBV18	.	CASSPPSSPGDEQFF	TGTGCCAGCTCACCACCCTCTTCACCGGGAGACGAGCAGTTCTTC
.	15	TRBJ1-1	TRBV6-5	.	CASSLATGSNTEAFF	TGTGCCAGCAGCCTAGCCACCGGGAGTAACACTGAAGCTTTCTTT
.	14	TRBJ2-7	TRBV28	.	CASSFQGQNYEQYF	TGTGCCAGCAGTTTCCAAGGACAGAACTACGAGCAGTACTTC
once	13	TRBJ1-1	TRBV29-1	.	CSVVRVGNTEAFF	TGCAGCGTGGTCCGGGTTGGGAACACTGAAGCTTTCTTT
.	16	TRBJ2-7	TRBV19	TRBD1	CASRNTLGQGLGEQYF	TGTGCCAGTAGGAACACCTTGGGACAGGGCCTCGGCGAGCAGTACTTC
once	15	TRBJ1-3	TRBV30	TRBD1	CAWGADRGSGNTIYF	TGTGCCTGGGGAGCCGACAGGGGTAGTGGAAACACCATATATTTT
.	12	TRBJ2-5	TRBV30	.	CAWSVLPETQYF	TGTGCCTGGAGTGTACTTCCAGAGACCCAGTACTTC
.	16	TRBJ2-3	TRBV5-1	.	CASSLAVGRDTDTQYF	TGCGCCAGCAGCTTGGCCGTAGGGAGAGACACAGATACGCAGTATTTT
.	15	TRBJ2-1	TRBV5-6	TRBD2	CASTLTSGSRGEQFF	TGTGCCAGCACCTTGACTAGCGGGAGTCGTGGTGAGCAGTTCTTC
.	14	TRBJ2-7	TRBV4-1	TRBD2	CASSPTGLANEQYF	TGCGCCAGCAGCCCGACGGGACTAGCGAACGAGCAGTACTTC